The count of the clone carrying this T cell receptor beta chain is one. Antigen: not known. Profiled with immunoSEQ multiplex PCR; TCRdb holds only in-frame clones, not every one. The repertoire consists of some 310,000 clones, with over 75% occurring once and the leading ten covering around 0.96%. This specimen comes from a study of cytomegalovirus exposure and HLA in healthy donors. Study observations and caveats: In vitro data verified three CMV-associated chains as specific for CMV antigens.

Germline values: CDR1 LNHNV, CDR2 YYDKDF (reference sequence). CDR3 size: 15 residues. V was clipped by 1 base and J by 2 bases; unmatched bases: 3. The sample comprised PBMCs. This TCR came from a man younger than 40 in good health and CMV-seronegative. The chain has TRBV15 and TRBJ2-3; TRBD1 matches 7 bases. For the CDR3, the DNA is TGTGCCACCAGCAGAGGGACAGGTTACACAGATACGCAGTATTTT. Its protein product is CATSRGTGYTDTQYF.